The entry below gives a single TCR beta chain sequence along with its context. Its antigen is not identified. This record comes from a study of cytomegalovirus exposure and HLA in healthy donors. Study-level findings and limits: The study reported that TCR beta sequences accurately predicted HLA-A and HLA-B alleles in most subjects. Published work reported that the classifier diagnosed cytomegalovirus status with high specificity and sensitivity. Most of the CMV-associated TCR beta chains (in a later analysis) appeared to be HLA-restricted.

Both 60 Vbeta primers and 13 Jbeta primers went into the PCR. Some clones are missing from TCRdb's copy, which holds only in-frame ones; the method was immunoSEQ multiplex PCR. In the table there are almost 65,000 clones, roughly 80% of which are singletons. Trimming cost V 0 bases and J 2 bases, with 8 bases left between them. The germline CDR1 and CDR2 sequences are SEHNR and FQNEAQ (reference sequence). The CDR3 has 15 residues. This clonotype originated in a male donor in good health and CMV-seropositive. The specimen was PBMCs. The chain links TRBV7-9 to TRBJ2-1, with a weak D call TRBD1 (5 bases). CDR3 protein: CASSLAGQAYNEQFF. CDR3 DNA sequence: TGTGCCAGCAGCTTAGCAGGACAAGCCTACAATGAGCAGTTCTTC.